Listed below are T cell receptor beta chains from one sample, sequenced in a study of neoadjuvant nivolumab and ipilimumab in lung cancer. Repertoires were generated with immunoSEQ multiplex PCR, while TCRdb's copy carries only in-frame clones and drops some. The table shows 17,000 or so clones, with approximately 76% occurring only once. Sequenced material: tumor tissue, taken after neoadjuvant nivolumab, alone or with ipilimumab, at or shortly before surgery. The receptor set was obtained from an adult with non-small cell lung cancer. CDR3s include the opening cysteine and the closing phenylalanine or tryptophan. The D gene is left open where the match is weak. A row's size may be missing; if present it is once, few, many or a size class.

-,TRBV11-3,-,TRBJ2-7,13,TGTGCCAGCAGCCCAACTAGGGGAAATGTGCAGTACTTC,CASSPTRGNVQYF
-,TRBV5-1,-,TRBJ2-7,14,TGCGCCAGCAGCTATGGGGGTCTCGGCTACGAGCAGTACTTC,CASSYGGLGYEQYF
-,TRBV25-1,-,TRBJ2-7,14,TGTGCCAGCAGTGCGAGACAGGTACCCTACGAGCAGTACTTC,CASSARQVPYEQYF
-,TRBV5-1,-,TRBJ1-1,15,TGCGCCAGCAGCTCGGGGGGTAGTAAGAACACTGAAGCTTTCTTT,CASSSGGSKNTEAFF
-,TRBV5-1,-,TRBJ1-2,12,TGCGCCAGCAGCTTGGATAACTATGGCTACACCTTC,CASSLDNYGYTF
-,TRBV4-2,few,TRBJ1-1,16,TGTGCCAGCAGCCAAGAAATCCTTGTGATCAGCACTGAAGCTTTCTTT,CASSQEILVISTEAFF
TRBD1,TRBV18,-,TRBJ2-7,17,TGTGCCAGCTCACCGAGCGGGACAGGGCATTTAAAGTACGAGCAGTACTTC,CASSPSGTGHLKYEQYF
-,TRBV29-1,-,TRBJ1-1,14,TGCAGCGCGTGGGAGTTGGGATTGAACACTGAAGCTTTCTTT,CSAWELGLNTEAFF
-,TRBV6-1,-,TRBJ2-5,11,TGTGCCAGCAGTTACGGAGAGACCCAGTACTTC,CASSYGETQYF
-,TRBV5-1,-,TRBJ2-5,11,TGCGCCAGCAGCTTGGATGTGGCCCAGTACTTC,CASSLDVAQYF
-,TRBV9,-,TRBJ2-2,16,TGTGCCAGCAGCGTAGCTATGGGGAGGCACACCGGGGAGCTGTTTTTT,CASSVAMGRHTGELFF
-,TRBV6-1,-,TRBJ1-4,15,TGTGCCAGCAGTGAAAGTGGCCCCATGAACGAAAAACTGTTTTTT,CASSESGPMNEKLFF
-,TRBV29-1,-,TRBJ2-7,13,TGCAGCGTACGGGGGAGGTACATGGACGAGCAGTACTTC,CSVRGRYMDEQYF
-,TRBV19,-,TRBJ1-6,13,TGTGCCAGTAGTCTCACCGAGGATTCACCCCTCCACTTT,CASSLTEDSPLHF
TRBD1,TRBV7-8,-,TRBJ2-3,15,TGTGCCAGCAGCTTAGCAGTCAGGGGGCAAGATACGCAGTATTTT,CASSLAVRGQDTQYF
-,TRBV9,-,TRBJ1-6,14,TGTGCCAGCAGCCCCGGAATCGGGGTTTCACCCCTCCACTTT,CASSPGIGVSPLHF
-,TRBV9,-,TRBJ1-1,14,TGTGCCAGCAGCGTAGGTAGTGGGAACACTGAAGCTTTCTTT,CASSVGSGNTEAFF
-,TRBV30,-,TRBJ1-1,17,TGTGCCTGGTCCCCGGGACATATCCTGGAGGGGAACACTGAAGCTTTCTTT,CAWSPGHILEGNTEAFF
TRBD2,TRBV4-1,-,TRBJ2-7,16,TGCGCCAGCAGCCAAGATTCCGGACTAGTGCCCTACGAGCAGTACTTC,CASSQDSGLVPYEQYF
TRBD2,TRBV5-1,-,TRBJ2-7,16,TGCGCCAGCAGCGCACTCCCCAGCGGGGGTTCCTACGAGCAGTACTTC,CASSALPSGGSYEQYF
TRBD1,TRBV6-6,-,TRBJ1-5,13,TGTGCCAGCAGTTTGGGGACAGCCCAGCCCCAGCATTTT,CASSLGTAQPQHF
TRBD1,TRBV13,-,TRBJ1-2,15,TGTGCCAGCAGCGCAGGTACAGGGGACTTGTACGGCTACACCTTC,CASSAGTGDLYGYTF
TRBD2,TRBV7-2,-,TRBJ2-3,13,TGTGCCAGCAGCTTGACTAGCGCAGATACGCAGTATTTT,CASSLTSADTQYF
-,TRBV5-6,few,TRBJ2-7,14,TGTGCCAGCAGCTTGGGACTGAATTCCTACGAGCAGTACTTC,CASSLGLNSYEQYF
-,TRBV10-3,-,TRBJ2-1,15,TGTGCCATCAGGGAGACCGGGAGCTCCTACAATGAGCAGTTCTTC,CAIRETGSSYNEQFF
-,TRBV5-1,-,TRBJ1-1,14,TGCGCCAGCAGCTCCTCGACACTGAACACTGAAGCTTTCTTT,CASSSSTLNTEAFF